The T cell receptor beta chain described here comes from a study of CD8 T cells in ankylosing spondylitis. Findings of the study overall: The authors reported significant enrichment of disease-linked clones in matched ankylosing spondylitis synovial fluid.

Remarks on this clonotype: Its antigen is still unknown.

Molecular-barcoded quantitative 5'-RACE produced these TCR beta libraries. TCRdb re-derived calls from the 5' RACE reads in MiXCR, one entry per CDR3 protein. The profile shows nearly 350,000 distinct CDR3 sequences, about 15% of them singletons. Trimming left V 0 bases short and J 11 bases short, with 16 bases between. The CDR3 contains 14 residues. CDR1 is LGHDT, CDR2 YNNKEL, per germline (reference sequence). The TCR comes from a male donor with ankylosing spondylitis or in good health (not recorded which). The genes are TRBV3-1 and TRBJ1-1; D perhaps matches TRBD1 (5 bases). The sample taken for sequencing was blood, either unsorted or a sorted T cell fraction (not recorded which). In DNA, the CDR3 is TGTGCCAGCAGCCAAGATCAGGGACGCCGAAGTGCTTTCTTT. Residues: CASSQDQGRRSAFF.